This T cell receptor beta chain was captured in a study of blood T cells in healthy people across ages. Regarding the study as a whole: TCR beta diversity per million T cells fell roughly linearly with age. Donor CMV status, an unknown factor, possibly confounded changes in expanded clonotypes.

A second PCR of 7 to 11 cycles used a sample-barcoded 5' primer and a J-beta primer mix. One entry per CDR3 protein results from TCRdb running MiXCR on the 5' RACE reads. Seen here are about 1.6 million distinct CDR3 sequences, roughly 32% observed once, and the top ten hold about 10%. Turning to this clonotype: What it binds is not known.

Researchers report isolating at least 6.5 million PBMCs per sample. The V gene end was trimmed by 3 bases and the J gene end by 4 bases; junction bases not matched to a gene: 4. The CDR3 extends over 14 amino acids. CDR1 is SEHNR and CDR2 is FQNEAQ in the germline V gene (reference sequence). The source of this sequence is a woman in her 30s in good health. The chain joins TRBV7-9 to TRBJ1-2; 8 nucleotides agree with TRBD1. The sequenced sample was blood. In nucleotides, the CDR3 is TGTGCCAGCAGCTTGGACAGGGATTCCTATGGCTACACCTTC. This codes for CASSLDRDSYGYTF.